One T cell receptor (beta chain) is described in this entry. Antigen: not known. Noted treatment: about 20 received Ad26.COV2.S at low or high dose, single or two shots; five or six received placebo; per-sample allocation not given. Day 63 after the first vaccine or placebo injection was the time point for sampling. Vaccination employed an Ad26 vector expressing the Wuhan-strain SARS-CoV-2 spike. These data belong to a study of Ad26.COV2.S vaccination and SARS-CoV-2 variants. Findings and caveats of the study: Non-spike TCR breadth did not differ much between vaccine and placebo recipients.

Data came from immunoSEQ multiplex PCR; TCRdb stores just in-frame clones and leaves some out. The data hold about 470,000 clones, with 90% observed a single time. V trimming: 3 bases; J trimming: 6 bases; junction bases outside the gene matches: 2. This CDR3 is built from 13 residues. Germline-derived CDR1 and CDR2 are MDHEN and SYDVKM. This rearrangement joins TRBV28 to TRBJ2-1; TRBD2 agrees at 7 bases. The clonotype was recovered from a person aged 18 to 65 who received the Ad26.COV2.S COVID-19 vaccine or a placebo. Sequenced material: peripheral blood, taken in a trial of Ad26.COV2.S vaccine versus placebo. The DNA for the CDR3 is TGTGCCAGCAGTTTCACTAGCGTCAATGAGCAGTTCTTC. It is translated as CASSFTSVNEQFF. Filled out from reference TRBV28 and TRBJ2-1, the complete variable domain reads DVKVTQSSRYLVKRTGEKVFLECVQDMDHENMFWYRQDPGLGLRLIYFSYDVKMKEKGDIPEGYSVSREKKERFSLILESASTNQTSMYLCASSFTSVNEQFFGPGTRLTVL.